This T cell receptor (beta chain) is drawn from a study of CD8 T cells in Susac syndrome. To note about this clonotype: Its antigen is undetermined.

An amount of RNA that ranged from 0.5 to 1 ug was reverse transcribed with random hexamers. TCR beta CDR3 was amplified by immunoSEQ multiplex PCR. This amplification extended across 54 Vbeta and 13 Jbeta segments. From the immunoSEQ multiplex PCR reads, TCRdb called clonotypes with MiXCR, one entry per CDR3 protein. The sample comprises around 110,000 distinct CDR3 sequences, roughly 95% of which are singletons, and around 0.4% rests with the top ten. Study-level findings and limits: Susac-specific public clones were found in total CD8+ and CD8+ TEMRA repertoires, numbering 15 to 20 and five, respectively. Susac syndrome CD8+ repertoires were clonally expanded, most strongly in CD8+ TEMRA cells.

The CD8+ and CD4+ T cells were isolated magnetically using a negative isolation approach, whereas the TEMRA cells were enriched by FACS. V shed 4 bases and J shed 8 bases, with 6 bases lying between them. In germline, CDR1 is MGHDK, CDR2 SYGVNS. This CDR3 is built from 11 residues. The TCR comes from a human donor with Susac syndrome. V gene TRBV25-1 combines with J gene TRBJ2-1, with D tentatively TRBD1 or TRBD2 (5 bases each). Sequences were obtained from CD8+ T cells from PBMCs. CDR3: CASSGGYEQFF. CDR3 sequence (DNA): TGTGCCAGCAGTGGGGGGTATGAGCAGTTCTTC.